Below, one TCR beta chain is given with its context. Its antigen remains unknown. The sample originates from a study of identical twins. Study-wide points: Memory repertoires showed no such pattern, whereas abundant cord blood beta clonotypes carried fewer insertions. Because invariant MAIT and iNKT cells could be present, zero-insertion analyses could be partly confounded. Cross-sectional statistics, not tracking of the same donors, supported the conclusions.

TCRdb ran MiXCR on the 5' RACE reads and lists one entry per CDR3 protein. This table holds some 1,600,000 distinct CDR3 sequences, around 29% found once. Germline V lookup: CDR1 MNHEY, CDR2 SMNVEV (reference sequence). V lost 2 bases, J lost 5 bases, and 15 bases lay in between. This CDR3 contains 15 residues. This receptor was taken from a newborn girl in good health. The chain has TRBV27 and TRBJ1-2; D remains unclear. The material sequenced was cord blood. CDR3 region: CASSLLGAGNYGYTF. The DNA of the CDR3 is TGTGCCAGCAGTTTACTGGGCGCTGGAAATTATGGCTACACCTTC.